The 11 T cell receptor beta chains listed next were all sequenced from one sample in a study of blood T cell repertoires in COVID-19. Sequenced by immunoSEQ multiplex PCR; TCRdb stores in-frame clones only, minus some. Of some 350,000 clones in the sample, around 87% were seen once. The sample comprised PBMCs or T cells enriched from blood (not recorded which). These receptors were taken from a woman in her twenties or thirties who had recovered from COVID-19.

V gene TRBV27 combines with J gene TRBJ1-5; no reliable D call. CDR3 length: 15 residues. Germline loops: CDR1 MNHEY, CDR2 SMNVEV (reference sequence). V lost 4 bases, J lost 0 bases, and 10 bases lay in between. The CDR3 sequence: CASSYGRYSNQPQHF. CDR3 nucleotide sequence: TGTGCCAGCAGTTATGGGAGATATAGCAATCAGCCCCAGCATTTT.

The V gene is TRBV2, the J gene TRBJ2-5; perhaps TRBD1 as D (5 bases). The V end lost 1 base, the J end lost 9 bases, and 12 bases lay between the germline ends. The CDR3 is made up of 13 amino acids. Germline CDR1 is SNHLY and CDR2 is FYNNEI. The CDR3 spells CASSEGRGMAQYF. The CDR3 DNA sequence: TGTGCCAGCAGTGAAGGAAGGGGTATGGCCCAGTACTTC.

This rearrangement joins TRBV2 to TRBJ1-3; D remains unclear. The germline V gene has CDR1 SNHLY and CDR2 FYNNEI. Deletions cut 3 bases from V and 0 bases from J, with 9 bases between. This CDR3 has 15 amino acids. CDR3 sequence: CASSDMAFSGNTIYF. Written as DNA, the CDR3 is TGTGCCAGCAGTGACATGGCCTTCTCTGGAAACACCATATATTTT.

This chain uses TRBV7-9 with TRBJ1-4; 7 nucleotides agree with TRBD1. Germline V gives CDR1 SEHNR, CDR2 FQNEAQ (reference sequence). The V segment lost 9 bases and the J segment 5 bases; nucleotides outside the gene matches: 6. The CDR3 loop spans 13 amino acids. The CDR3 spells CASSGTANEKLFF. The CDR3 nucleotides read TGTGCCAGTTCCGGGACAGCGAATGAAAAACTGTTTTTT.

This clone was counted a single time. The chain employs TRBV3-1 (or the pseudogene TRBV3-2) and TRBJ2-1, with 7 bases identical to TRBD2. The germline V gene has CDR1 LGHDT and CDR2 YNNKEL (reference sequence). This CDR3 has 17 amino acids. The V segment lost 4 bases and the J segment 0 bases; nucleotides outside the gene matches: 9. This CDR3 is CASSPWSGASSYNEQFF. CDR3 nucleotide sequence: TGTGCCAGCAGCCCCTGGAGCGGGGCGAGCTCCTACAATGAGCAGTTCTTC.

The chain recombines TRBV5-5 with TRBJ2-3; the D is unclear. CDR3 length: 16 residues. Between the trimmed V and J ends, which lost 4 bases and 0 bases, there was a span of 15 bases. In germline, CDR1 is SGHKS, CDR2 YYEKEE (reference sequence). The DNA of the CDR3 is TGTGCCAGCAGCCCCTACAGACGTTCCAGCACAGATACGCAGTATTTT. It translates to CASSPYRRSSTDTQYF. The full variable domain, its missing parts supplied by reference TRBV5-5 and TRBJ2-3, is DAGVTQSPTHLIKTRGQQVTLRCSPISGHKSVSWYQQVLGQGPQFIFQYYEKEERGRGNFPDRFSARQFPNYSSELNVNALLLGDSALYLCASSPYRRSSTDTQYFGPGTRLTVL.

V gene TRBV19 combines with J gene TRBJ2-1; 8 bases agree with TRBD1. Per germline, CDR1 LNHDA and CDR2 SQIVND (reference sequence). The V gene end was trimmed by 6 bases and the J gene end by 6 bases; junction bases not matched to a gene: 13. The CDR3 sequence is 16 residues long. The DNA of the CDR3 is TGTGCCAGTAGGCCAAGAGGACAGGGACATGGCAATGAGCAGTTCTTC. Its translation is CASRPRGQGHGNEQFF.

This clone appeared a few times. A far bigger clonotype differs at one base, so this is likely a read error. The genes are TRBV6-5 and TRBJ1-2; perhaps TRBD1 as D (6 bases). Trimming left V 6 bases short and J 4 bases short, with 12 bases between. The CDR3 covers 13 residues. CDR1 and CDR2 (germline): MNHEY, SVGAGI. The CDR3 DNA reads TGTGCCAGCAGCCCCGGGACACCCTATGGCTACACCTTC. This translates into CASSPGTPYGYTF.

The chain carries TRBV4-3 and TRBJ2-5, with D maybe TRBD1 (6 bases). This CDR3 region has 14 residues. CDR1 is LGHNA and CDR2 is YSLEER in the germline V gene. The V end was cut by 1 base, the J end by 3 bases, with 9 bases between. The CDR3 spells CASSQAWTEETQYF. As DNA, the CDR3 is TGCGCCAGCAGCCAAGCGTGGACAGAAGAGACCCAGTACTTC.

The chain is built from TRBV5-5 and TRBJ2-5; D possibly corresponds to TRBD1 (6 bases). V lost 6 bases and J lost 11, with 14 bases in between. The germline CDR1 and CDR2 sequences are SGHKS and YYEKEE (reference sequence). CDR3 length: 11 residues. The CDR3 reads CASTRTGLQYF. CDR3 in DNA: TGTGCCAGCACACGAACAGGGCTGCAGTACTTC.

Turning to this clone: It may be a read error: a sequence one base away is much more abundant. The chain links TRBV5-5 to TRBJ1-2; D is possibly TRBD1 (6 bases). This CDR3 spans 13 amino acids. Germline V gene data show CDR1 as SGHKS and CDR2 as YYEKEE (reference sequence). V was trimmed by 0 bases and J by 4 bases, leaving 7 bases between them. The CDR3 DNA reads as TGTGCCAGCAGCTTGGGAGGGGGCTATGGCTACACCTTC. Translating it yields CASSLGGGYGYTF.